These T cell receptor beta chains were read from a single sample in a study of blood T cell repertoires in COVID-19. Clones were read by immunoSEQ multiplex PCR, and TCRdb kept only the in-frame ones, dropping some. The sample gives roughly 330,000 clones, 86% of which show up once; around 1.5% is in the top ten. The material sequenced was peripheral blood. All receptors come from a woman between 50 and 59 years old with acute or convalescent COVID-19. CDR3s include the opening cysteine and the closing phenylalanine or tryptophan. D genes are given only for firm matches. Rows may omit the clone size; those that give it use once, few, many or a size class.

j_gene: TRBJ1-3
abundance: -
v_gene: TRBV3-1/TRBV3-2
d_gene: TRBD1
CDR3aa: CASSQSLYRGSGNTIYF
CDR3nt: TGTGCCAGCAGCCAGAGCCTCTACAGGGGATCGGGAAACACCATATATTTT

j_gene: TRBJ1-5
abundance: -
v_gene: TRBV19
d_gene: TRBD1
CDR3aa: CASSAGGLGQPQHF
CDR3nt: TGTGCCAGTAGTGCAGGGGGTTTAGGTCAGCCCCAGCATTTT

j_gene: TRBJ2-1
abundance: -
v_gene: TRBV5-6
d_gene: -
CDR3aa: CASSQDYNEQFF
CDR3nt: TGTGCCAGCAGCCAGGACTACAATGAGCAGTTCTTC

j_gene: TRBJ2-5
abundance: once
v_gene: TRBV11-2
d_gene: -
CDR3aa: CASSSPDQETQYF
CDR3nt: TGTGCCAGCAGCTCTCCTGACCAAGAGACCCAGTACTTC

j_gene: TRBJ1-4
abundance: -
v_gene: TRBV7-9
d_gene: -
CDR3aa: CASSSQGWEKLFF
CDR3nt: TGTGCCAGCAGCTCTCAGGGTTGGGAAAAACTGTTTTTT

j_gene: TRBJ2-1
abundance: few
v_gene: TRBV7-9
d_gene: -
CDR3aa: CASSFSPEQFF
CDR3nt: TGTGCCAGCAGCTTTAGCCCTGAGCAGTTCTTC

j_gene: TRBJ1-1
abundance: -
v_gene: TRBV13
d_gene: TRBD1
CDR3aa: CASSSLGQGTEAFF
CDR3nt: TGTGCCAGCAGCTCGCTGGGACAGGGGACTGAAGCTTTCTTT

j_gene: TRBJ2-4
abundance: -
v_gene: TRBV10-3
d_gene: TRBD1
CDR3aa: CAISAGTGENIQYF
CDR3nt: TGTGCCATCAGTGCCGGGACAGGGGAAAACATTCAGTACTTC

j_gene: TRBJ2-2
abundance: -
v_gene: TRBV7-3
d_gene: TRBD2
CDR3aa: CASSLTPLQREYTGELFF
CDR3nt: TGTGCCAGCAGCTTAACTCCGCTGCAGCGGGAGTACACCGGGGAGCTGTTTTTT

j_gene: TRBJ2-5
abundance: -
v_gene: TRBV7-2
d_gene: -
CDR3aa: CASSLPPLETQYF
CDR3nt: TGTGCCAGCAGCTTACCCCCTTTAGAGACCCAGTACTTC

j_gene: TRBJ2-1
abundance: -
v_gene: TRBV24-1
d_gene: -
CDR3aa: CATSDLRGSNEQFF
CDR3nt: TGTGCCACCAGTGATTTGCGGGGATCCAATGAGCAGTTCTTC

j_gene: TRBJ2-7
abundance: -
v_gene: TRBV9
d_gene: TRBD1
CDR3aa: CASSPGTGGIEQYF
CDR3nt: TGTGCCAGCAGCCCCGGGACAGGGGGCATCGAGCAGTACTTC

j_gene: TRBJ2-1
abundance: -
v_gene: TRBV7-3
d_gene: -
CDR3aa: CASSPSPSASSYNEQFF
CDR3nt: TGTGCCAGCAGCCCTAGTCCTAGCGCGAGCTCCTACAATGAGCAGTTCTTC

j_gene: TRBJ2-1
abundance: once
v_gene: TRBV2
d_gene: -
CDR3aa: CASSVWQGEQFF
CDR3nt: TGTGCCAGCAGTGTGTGGCAGGGTGAGCAGTTCTTC

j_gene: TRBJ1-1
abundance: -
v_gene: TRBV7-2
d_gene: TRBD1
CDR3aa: CASSLTGGNTEAFF
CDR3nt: TGTGCCAGCAGCTTGACAGGGGGAAACACTGAAGCTTTCTTT

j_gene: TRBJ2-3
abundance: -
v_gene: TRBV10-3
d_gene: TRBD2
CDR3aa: CAISDIVSGRGDTQYF
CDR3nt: TGTGCCATCAGTGATATCGTTAGCGGGAGGGGGGATACGCAGTATTTT

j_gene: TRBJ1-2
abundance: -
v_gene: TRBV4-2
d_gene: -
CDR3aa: CASSQGVEGYYGYTF
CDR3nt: TGTGCCAGCAGCCAAGGGGTGGAGGGATACTATGGCTACACCTTC

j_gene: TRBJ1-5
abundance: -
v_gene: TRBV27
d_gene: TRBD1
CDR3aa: CASSPRTGSNQPQHF
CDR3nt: TGTGCCAGCAGTCCGCGGACAGGGAGCAATCAGCCCCAGCATTTT

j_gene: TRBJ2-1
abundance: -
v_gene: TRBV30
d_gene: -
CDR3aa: CARETGVYNEQFF
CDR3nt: TGTGCCCGAGAGACGGGAGTATACAATGAGCAGTTCTTC

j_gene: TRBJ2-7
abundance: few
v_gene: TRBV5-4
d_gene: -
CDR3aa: CASSSGARRTENEQYF
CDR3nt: TGTGCCAGCAGCTCAGGGGCGAGGAGGACGGAAAACGAGCAGTACTTC

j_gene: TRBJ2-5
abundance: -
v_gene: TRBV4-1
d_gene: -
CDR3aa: CASSQEGASDQETQYF
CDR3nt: TGCGCCAGCAGCCAAGAAGGAGCTAGCGACCAAGAGACCCAGTACTTC

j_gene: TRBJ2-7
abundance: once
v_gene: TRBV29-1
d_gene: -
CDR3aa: CSVETPSYEQYF
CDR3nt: TGCAGCGTTGAAACACCGTCCTACGAGCAGTACTTC

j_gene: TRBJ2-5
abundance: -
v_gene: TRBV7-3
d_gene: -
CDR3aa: CASSLSGVRETQYF
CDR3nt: TGTGCCAGCAGCTTATCAGGGGTCAGGGAGACCCAGTACTTC

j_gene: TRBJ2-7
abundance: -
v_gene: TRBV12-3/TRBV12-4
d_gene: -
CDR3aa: CASSDNYEQYF
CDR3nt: TGTGCCAGCAGTGACAACTACGAGCAGTACTTC

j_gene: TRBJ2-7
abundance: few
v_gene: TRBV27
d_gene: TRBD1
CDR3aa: CASSLSDRRTYEQYF
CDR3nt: TGTGCCAGCAGTCTATCGGACAGGAGAACCTACGAGCAGTACTTC

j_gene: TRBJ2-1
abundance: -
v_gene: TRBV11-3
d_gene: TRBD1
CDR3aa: CASRDRGRNEQFF
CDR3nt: TGTGCCAGCCGGGACAGGGGGCGCAATGAGCAGTTCTTC

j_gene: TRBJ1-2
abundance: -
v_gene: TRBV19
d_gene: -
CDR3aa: CASREVGRQGGYTF
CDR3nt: TGTGCCAGTAGAGAGGTGGGGAGGCAGGGTGGCTACACCTTC

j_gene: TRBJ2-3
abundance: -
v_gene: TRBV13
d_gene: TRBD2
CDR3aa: CASSPRTSGSGDTQYF
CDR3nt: TGTGCCAGCAGCCCCCGGACTAGCGGTTCTGGGGATACGCAGTATTTT

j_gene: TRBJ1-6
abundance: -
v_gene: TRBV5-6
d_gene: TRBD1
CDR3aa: CASSLADRANSPLHF
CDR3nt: TGTGCCAGCAGCTTGGCTGACAGGGCTAATTCACCCCTCCACTTT

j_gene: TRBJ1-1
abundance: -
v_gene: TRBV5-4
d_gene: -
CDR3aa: CASSNTGSWTEAFF
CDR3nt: TGTGCCAGCAGCAACACAGGGTCGTGGACTGAAGCTTTCTTT

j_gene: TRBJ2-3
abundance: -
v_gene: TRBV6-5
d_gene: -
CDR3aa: CASREAGFADTQYF
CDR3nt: TGTGCCAGCAGGGAGGCGGGTTTTGCAGATACGCAGTATTTT

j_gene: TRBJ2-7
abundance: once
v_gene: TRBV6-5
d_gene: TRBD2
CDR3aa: CASTGLAGEQYF
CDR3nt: TGTGCCAGCACGGGACTAGCGGGCGAGCAGTACTTC

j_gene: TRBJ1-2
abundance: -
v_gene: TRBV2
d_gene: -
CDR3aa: CASSDDSSYGYTF
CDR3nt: TGTGCCAGCAGTGACGACAGTTCCTATGGCTACACCTTC

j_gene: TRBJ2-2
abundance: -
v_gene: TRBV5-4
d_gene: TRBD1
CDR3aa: CASSPWDRVNTGELFF
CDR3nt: TGTGCCAGCAGCCCTTGGGACAGGGTCAATACCGGGGAGCTGTTTTTT

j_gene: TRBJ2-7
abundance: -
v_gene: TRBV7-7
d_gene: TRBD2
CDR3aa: CASSPLAGAYEQYF
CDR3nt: TGTGCTAGCAGCCCTCTAGCGGGAGCCTACGAGCAGTACTTC

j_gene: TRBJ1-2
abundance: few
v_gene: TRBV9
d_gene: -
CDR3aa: CASSVALQYYGYTF
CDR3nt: TGTGCCAGCAGCGTAGCCTTACAGTACTATGGCTACACCTTC

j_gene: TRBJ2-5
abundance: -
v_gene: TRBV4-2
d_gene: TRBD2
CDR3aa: CASSQVVAGVYQETQYF
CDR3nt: TGTGCCAGCAGCCAAGTAGTAGCGGGAGTGTACCAAGAGACCCAGTACTTC

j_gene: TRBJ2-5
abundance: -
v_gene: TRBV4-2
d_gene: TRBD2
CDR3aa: CASSQGSSGTETQYF
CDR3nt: TGTGCCAGCAGCCAAGGGAGTAGCGGGACGGAGACCCAGTACTTC

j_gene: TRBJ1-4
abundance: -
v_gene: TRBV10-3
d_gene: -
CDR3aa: CAISESAATNEKLFF
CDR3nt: TGTGCCATCAGTGAGTCGGCAGCAACTAATGAAAAACTGTTTTTT